Given below is one T cell receptor beta chain in context. The assay was immunoSEQ multiplex PCR, and TCRdb's table has in-frame clones only and misses some. The sample lists approximately 760,000 clones, around 85% occurring once. The CDR3 covers 16 residues. The V gene end was trimmed by 2 bases and the J gene end by 1 base; junction bases not matched to a gene: 7. The germline CDR1 and CDR2 sequences are MDHEN and SYDVKM. This entry comes from a study of shared T cell receptors in the human thymus. These data also formed part of another study, on human thymus T cells. That paper adds: Thymic resections from corrective heart surgery supplied the tissue. Related research examined unrelated individuals and reported that their thymic repertoires overlapped highly.

This sequence was found in a girl younger than two with a congenital heart defect. The V and J genes are TRBV28 and TRBJ2-5; 7 bases map to TRBD1. The sequenced material came from thymocytes. CDR3 DNA: TGTGCCAGCAGTTTAAGGGGGCGGTTCCCCCAAGAGACCCAGTACTTC. This sequence encodes CASSLRGRFPQETQYF.